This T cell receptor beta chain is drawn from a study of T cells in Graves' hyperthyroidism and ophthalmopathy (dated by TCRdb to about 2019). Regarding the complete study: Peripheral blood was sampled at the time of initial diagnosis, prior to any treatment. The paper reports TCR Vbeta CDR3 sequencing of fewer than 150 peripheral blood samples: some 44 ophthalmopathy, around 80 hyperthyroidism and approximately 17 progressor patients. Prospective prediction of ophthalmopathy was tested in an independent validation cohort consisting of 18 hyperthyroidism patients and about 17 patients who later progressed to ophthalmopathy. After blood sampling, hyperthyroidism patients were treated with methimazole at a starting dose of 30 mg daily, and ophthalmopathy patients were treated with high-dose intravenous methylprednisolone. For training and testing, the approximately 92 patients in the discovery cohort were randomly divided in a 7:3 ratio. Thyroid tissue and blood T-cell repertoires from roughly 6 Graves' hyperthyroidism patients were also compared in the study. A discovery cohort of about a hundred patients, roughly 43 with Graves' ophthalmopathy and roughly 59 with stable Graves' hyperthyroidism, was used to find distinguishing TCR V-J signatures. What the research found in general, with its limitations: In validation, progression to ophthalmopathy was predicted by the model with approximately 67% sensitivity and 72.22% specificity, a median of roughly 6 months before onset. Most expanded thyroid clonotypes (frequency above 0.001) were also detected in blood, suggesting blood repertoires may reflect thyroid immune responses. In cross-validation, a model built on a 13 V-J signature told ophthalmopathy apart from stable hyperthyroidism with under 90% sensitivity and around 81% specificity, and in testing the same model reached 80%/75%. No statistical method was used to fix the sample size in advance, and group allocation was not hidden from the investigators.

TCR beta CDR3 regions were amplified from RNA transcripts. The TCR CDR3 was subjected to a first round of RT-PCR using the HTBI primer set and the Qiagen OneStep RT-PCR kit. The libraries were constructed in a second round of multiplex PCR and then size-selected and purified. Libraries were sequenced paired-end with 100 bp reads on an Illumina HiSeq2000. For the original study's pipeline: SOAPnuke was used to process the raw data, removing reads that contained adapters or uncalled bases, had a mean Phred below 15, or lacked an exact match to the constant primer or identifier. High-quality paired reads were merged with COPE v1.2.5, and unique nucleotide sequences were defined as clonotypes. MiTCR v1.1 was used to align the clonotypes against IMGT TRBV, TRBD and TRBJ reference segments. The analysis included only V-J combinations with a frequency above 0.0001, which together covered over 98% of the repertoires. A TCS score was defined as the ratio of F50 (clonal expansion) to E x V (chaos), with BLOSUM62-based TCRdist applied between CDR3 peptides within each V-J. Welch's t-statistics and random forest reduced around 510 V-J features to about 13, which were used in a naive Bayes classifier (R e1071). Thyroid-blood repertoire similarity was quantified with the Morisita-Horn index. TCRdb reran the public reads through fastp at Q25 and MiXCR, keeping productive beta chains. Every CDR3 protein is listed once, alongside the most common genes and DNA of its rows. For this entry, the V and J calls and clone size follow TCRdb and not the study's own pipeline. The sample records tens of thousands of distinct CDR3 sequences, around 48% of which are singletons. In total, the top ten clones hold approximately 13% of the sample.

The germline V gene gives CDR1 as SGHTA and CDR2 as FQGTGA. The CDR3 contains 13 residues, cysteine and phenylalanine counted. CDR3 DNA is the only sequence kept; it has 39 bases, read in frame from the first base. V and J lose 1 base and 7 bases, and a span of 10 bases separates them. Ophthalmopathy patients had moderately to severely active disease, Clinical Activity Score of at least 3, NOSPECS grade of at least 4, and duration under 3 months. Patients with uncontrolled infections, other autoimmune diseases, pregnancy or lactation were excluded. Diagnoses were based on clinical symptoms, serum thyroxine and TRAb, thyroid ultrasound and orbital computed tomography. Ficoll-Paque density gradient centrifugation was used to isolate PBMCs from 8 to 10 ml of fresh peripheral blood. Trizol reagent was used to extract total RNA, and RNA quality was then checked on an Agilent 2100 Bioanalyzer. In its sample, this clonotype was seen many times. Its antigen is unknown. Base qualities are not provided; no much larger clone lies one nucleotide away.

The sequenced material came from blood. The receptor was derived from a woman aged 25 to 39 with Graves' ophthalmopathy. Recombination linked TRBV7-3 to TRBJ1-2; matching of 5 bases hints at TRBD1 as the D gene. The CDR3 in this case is CASSLSGGGGYTF. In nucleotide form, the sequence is TGTGCCAGCAGCTTAAGTGGGGGGGGTGGCTACACCTTC. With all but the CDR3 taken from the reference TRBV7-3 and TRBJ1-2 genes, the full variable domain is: GAGVSQTPSNKVTEKGKYVELRCDPISGHTALYWYRQSLGQGPEFLIYFQGTGAADDSGLPNDRFFAVRPEGSVSTLKIQRTERGDSAVYLCASSLSGGGGYTFGSGTRLTVV.